One sample yielded the 10 T cell receptor beta chains listed below, sequenced in a study of cytomegalovirus exposure and HLA in healthy donors. The PCR was carried out with 60 Vbeta primers and 13 Jbeta primers. Method: immunoSEQ multiplex PCR; TCRdb's copy keeps in-frame clones and lacks some. The listing records some 120,000 clones. The sequenced sample was PBMCs. All receptors come from a man in his forties in good health and CMV-seronegative.

The J gene is TRBJ2-1, the V gene TRBV5-1; TRBD2 is a possible D gene (7 bases). V was shortened by 7 bases and J by 6 bases, with 26 bases between the two germline ends. CDR1 and CDR2 from the germline V gene are SGHRS and YFSETQ. The CDR3 contains 17 residues. CDR3 in DNA: TGCGCCAGCGCCCGAGTGACGGGGGGCAGGCGCACCAATGAGCAGTTCTTC. Its protein is CASARVTGGRRTNEQFF.

The chain links TRBV6-6 to TRBJ2-1; tentatively, D is TRBD2 (5 bases). The CDR3 is 16 amino acids. V lost 0 bases and J 7 bases, leaving 16 bases between the germline ends. Germline V gene data show CDR1 as MNHNY and CDR2 as SVGAGI (reference sequence). CDR3 region: CASSYSTAGGENEQFF. DNA of the CDR3: TGTGCCAGCAGTTACTCGACGGCAGGTGGGGAGAATGAGCAGTTCTTC.

The chain recombines TRBV6-5 with TRBJ1-1, with D perhaps TRBD1 (6 bases). V was trimmed by 10 bases and J by 5 bases, leaving 20 bases between them. CDR1 and CDR2 (germline): MNHEY, SVGAGI. The CDR3 has 14 residues. The CDR3 reads CATAREGGWTEAFF. CDR3 DNA sequence: TGTGCCACCGCTCGCGAGGGGGGGTGGACTGAAGCTTTCTTT.

The rearrangement links TRBV6-1 to TRBJ2-7, with D maybe TRBD1 (6 bases). V dropped 6 bases and J dropped 0 bases, with 15 bases sitting between them. This CDR3 region has 15 residues. Germline V gene sequence: CDR1 MNHNS, CDR2 SASEGT. CDR3 sequence: CASRKQSGDSYEQYF. The CDR3 DNA reads as TGTGCCAGCAGAAAACAGTCAGGGGACTCCTACGAGCAGTACTTC.

The rearrangement joins TRBV19 to TRBJ2-3; D not resolved. The CDR3 loop spans 16 amino acids. Germline assignment: CDR1 LNHDA and CDR2 SQIVND (reference sequence). V was pared by 6 bases and J by 0 bases, with 16 bases between. The CDR3 sequence is CASSLFAATSTDTQYF. The CDR3 nucleotides are TGTGCCAGTAGCCTTTTTGCCGCGACTAGCACAGATACGCAGTATTTT.

J is TRBJ2-7 and V is TRBV28; D is unclear. V lost 4 bases to trimming and J lost 2 bases, with 9 bases between them. The CDR3 is made up of 13 amino acids. The germline CDR1 and CDR2 sequences are MDHEN and SYDVKM. Written as DNA, the CDR3 is TGTGCCAGCAGTTCAGTTTACACCTACGAGCAGTACTTC. This sequence encodes CASSSVYTYEQYF.

This rearrangement joins TRBV25-1 to TRBJ2-7; D call uncertain. The ends were cut back, 5 bases at V and 3 bases at J, with 5 bases in the middle. The CDR3 contains 11 residues. Germline V CDR1 and CDR2: MGHDK, SYGVNS. The chain's CDR3 is CASSSNYEQYF. In DNA form, the CDR3 reads TGTGCCAGCAGTTCCAACTACGAGCAGTACTTC.

The chain recombines TRBV28 with TRBJ2-7; 14 bases agree with TRBD2. V was clipped by 4 bases and J by 5 bases; unmatched bases: 4. In germline, CDR1 is MDHEN, CDR2 SYDVKM. The CDR3 is 15 amino acids. DNA of the CDR3: TGTGCCAGCAGTTCGGGACTAGCGGGAGACAACGAGCAGTACTTC. It translates to CASSSGLAGDNEQYF.

This chain joins TRBV9 and TRBJ2-7; maybe TRBD2 (5 bases). This CDR3 spans 13 amino acids. The germline V gene has CDR1 SGDLS and CDR2 YYNGEE. The V gene lost 0 bases and the J gene lost 5 bases, with 9 bases spanning the gap. In DNA, the CDR3 is TGTGCCAGCAGCGTAGCTGGAGGCAACGAGCAGTACTTC. It yields the protein CASSVAGGNEQYF. Using reference TRBV9 and TRBJ2-7 for the parts outside the CDR3, the full variable domain is DSGVTQTPKHLITATGQRVTLRCSPRSGDLSVYWYQQSLDQGLQFLIQYYNGEERAKGNILERFSAQQFPDLHSELNLSSLELGDSALYFCASSVAGGNEQYFGPGTRLTVT.

This sequence joins TRBV28 and TRBJ1-5; D is uncertain. The CDR3 spans 14 residues. The V end was cut by 5 bases, the J end by 2 bases, with 10 bases between. CDR1 and CDR2 from the germline V gene are MDHEN and SYDVKM. The CDR3 DNA reads as TGTGCCAGCAGTGGCCGTCGTGGCAATCAGCCCCAGCATTTT. Encoded protein: CASSGRRGNQPQHF.